This T cell receptor beta chain was profiled in a study of blood T cell repertoires in COVID-19. Looked up from germline, CDR1 is MGHRA and CDR2 is YSYEKL. Trimming stripped 0 bases from V and 2 bases from J, with 8 bases between. This CDR3 spans 15 amino acids. Produced via immunoSEQ multiplex PCR; TCRdb's table is partial and in-frame only. The sample comprises 390,000 or so clones, 80% to 90% of which are singletons, and almost 1.5% rests with the top ten. Sequenced input: peripheral blood. The rearrangement links TRBV4-1 to TRBJ1-3; D is unresolved. The sequence was obtained from a woman aged 30 to 39 with active or convalescent COVID-19. In nucleotides, the CDR3 is TGCGCCAGCAGCCAAGAGTCTTTTACTGGAAACACCATATATTTT. Amino acids: CASSQESFTGNTIYF.